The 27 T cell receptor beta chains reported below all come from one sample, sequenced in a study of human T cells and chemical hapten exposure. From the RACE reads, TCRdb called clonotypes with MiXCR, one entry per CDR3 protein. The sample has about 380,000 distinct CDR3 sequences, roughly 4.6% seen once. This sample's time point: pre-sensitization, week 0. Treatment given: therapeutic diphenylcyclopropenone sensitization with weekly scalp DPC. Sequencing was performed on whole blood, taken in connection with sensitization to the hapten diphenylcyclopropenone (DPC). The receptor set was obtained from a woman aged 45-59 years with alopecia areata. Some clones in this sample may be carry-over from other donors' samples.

The CDR3 reads CASSYGTNSPLHF. CDR3 DNA: TGTGCCAGCAGTTACGGCACCAATTCACCCCTCCACTTT. The chain combines TRBV6-5 with TRBJ1-6, with D unresolved. This CDR3 comprises 13 residues. Trimming shortened V by 2 bases and J by 7 bases, and 6 bases separated the two germline ends. CDR1 MNHEY and CDR2 SVGAGI come from the germline V gene.

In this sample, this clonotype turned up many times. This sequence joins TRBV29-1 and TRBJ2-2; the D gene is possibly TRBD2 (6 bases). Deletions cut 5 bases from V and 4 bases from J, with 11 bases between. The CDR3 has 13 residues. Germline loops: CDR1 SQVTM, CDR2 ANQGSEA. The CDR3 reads CSVLGGATGELFF. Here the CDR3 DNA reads TGCAGCGTTCTCGGAGGGGCCACCGGGGAGCTGTTTTTT.

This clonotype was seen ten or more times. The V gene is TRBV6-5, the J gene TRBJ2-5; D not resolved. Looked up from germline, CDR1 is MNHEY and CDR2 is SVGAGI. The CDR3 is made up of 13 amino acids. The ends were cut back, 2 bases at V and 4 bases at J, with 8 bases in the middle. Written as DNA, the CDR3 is TGTGCCAGCAGTTACATGGTCGGAGAGACCCAGTACTTC. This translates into CASSYMVGETQYF.

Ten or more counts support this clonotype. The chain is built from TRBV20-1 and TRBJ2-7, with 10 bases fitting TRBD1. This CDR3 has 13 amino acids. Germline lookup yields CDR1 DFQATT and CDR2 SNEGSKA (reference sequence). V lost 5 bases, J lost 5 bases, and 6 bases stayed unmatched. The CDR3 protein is CSAERDRGHEQYF. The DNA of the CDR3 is TGCAGTGCTGAACGGGACAGGGGTCACGAGCAGTACTTC.

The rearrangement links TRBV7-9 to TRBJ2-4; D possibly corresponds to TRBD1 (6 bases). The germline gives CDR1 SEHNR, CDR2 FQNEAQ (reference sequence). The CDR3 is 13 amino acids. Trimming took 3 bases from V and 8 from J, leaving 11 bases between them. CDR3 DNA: TGTGCCAGCAGCTTGGGGGCCGGTGACATTCAGTACTTC. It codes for CASSLGAGDIQYF.

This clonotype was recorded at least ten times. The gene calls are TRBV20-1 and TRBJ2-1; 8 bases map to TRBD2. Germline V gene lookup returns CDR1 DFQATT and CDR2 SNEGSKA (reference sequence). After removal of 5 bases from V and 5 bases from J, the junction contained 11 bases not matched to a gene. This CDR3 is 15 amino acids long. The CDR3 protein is CSAPGNRAGDNEQFF. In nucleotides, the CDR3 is TGCAGTGCTCCCGGTAACCGAGCGGGAGACAATGAGCAGTTCTTC.

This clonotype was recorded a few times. CDR3 sequence reads: CAISPGQGGADTQYF. As DNA, the CDR3 is TGTGCCATCAGTCCAGGACAGGGCGGCGCAGATACGCAGTATTTT. V and J are TRBV10-3 and TRBJ2-3, with 8 bases lining up with TRBD1. V dropped 5 bases and J dropped 4; count of bases not matched to a gene: 8. Per the germline V gene, CDR1 is ENHRY and CDR2 is SYGVKD. This CDR3 contains 15 residues.

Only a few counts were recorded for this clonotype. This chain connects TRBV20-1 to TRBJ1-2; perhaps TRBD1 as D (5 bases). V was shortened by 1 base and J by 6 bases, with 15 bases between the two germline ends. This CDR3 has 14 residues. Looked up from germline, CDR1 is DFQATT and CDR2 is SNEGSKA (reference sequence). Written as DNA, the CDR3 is TGCAGTGCTAGAGTAGGCAGGGAGGTCAATGGCTACACCTTC. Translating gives CSARVGREVNGYTF.

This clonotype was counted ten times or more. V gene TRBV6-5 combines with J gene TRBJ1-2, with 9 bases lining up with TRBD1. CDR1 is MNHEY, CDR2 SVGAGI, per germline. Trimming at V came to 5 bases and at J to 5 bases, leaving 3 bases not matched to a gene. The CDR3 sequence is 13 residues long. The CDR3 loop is CASSRDRVYGYTF. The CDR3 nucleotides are TGTGCCAGCAGTCGGGACAGGGTTTATGGCTACACCTTC.

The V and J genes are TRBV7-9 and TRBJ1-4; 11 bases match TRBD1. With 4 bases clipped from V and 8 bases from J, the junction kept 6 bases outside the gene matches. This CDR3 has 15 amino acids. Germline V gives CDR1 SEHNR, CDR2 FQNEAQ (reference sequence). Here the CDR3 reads CASSSPDRGPEKLFF. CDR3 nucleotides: TGTGCCAGCAGCTCCCCGGACAGGGGGCCGGAAAAACTGTTTTTT.

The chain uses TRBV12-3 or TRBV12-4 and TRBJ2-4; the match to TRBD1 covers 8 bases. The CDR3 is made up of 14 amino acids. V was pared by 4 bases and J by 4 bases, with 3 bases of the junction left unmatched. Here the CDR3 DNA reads TGTGCCAGCAGTTCCGGACAGGGTAAAAACATTCAGTACTTC. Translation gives CASSSGQGKNIQYF.

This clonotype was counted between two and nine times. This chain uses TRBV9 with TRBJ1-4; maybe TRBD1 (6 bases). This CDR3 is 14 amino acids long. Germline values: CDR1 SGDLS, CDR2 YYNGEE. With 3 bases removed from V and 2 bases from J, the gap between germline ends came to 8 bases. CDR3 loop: CASSEGHTNEKLFF. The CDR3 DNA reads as TGTGCCAGCAGCGAGGGACACACTAATGAAAAACTGTTTTTT. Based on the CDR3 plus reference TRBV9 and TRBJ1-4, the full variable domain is DSGVTQTPKHLITATGQRVTLRCSPRSGDLSVYWYQQSLDQGLQFLIQYYNGEERAKGNILERFSAQQFPDLHSELNLSSLELGDSALYFCASSEGHTNEKLFFGSGTQLSVL.

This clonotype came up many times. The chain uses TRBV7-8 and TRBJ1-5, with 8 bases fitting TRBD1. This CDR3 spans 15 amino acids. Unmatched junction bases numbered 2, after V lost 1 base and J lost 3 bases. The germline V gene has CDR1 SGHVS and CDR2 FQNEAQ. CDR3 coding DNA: TGTGCCAGCAGCTTAGACAGGGGGGTCAATCAGCCCCAGCATTTT. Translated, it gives CASSLDRGVNQPQHF. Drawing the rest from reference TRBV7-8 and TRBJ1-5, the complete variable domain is GAGVSQSPRYKVAKRGQDVALRCDPISGHVSLFWYQQALGQGPEFLTYFQNEAQLDKSGLPSDRFFAERPEGSVSTLKIQRTQQEDSAVYLCASSLDRGVNQPQHFGDGTRLSIL.

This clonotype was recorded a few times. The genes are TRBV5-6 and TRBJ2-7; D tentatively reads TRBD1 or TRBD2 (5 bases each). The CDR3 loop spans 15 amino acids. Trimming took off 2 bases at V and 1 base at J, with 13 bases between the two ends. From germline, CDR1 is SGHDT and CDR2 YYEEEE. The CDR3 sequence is CASSFGTSLSYEQYF. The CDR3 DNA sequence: TGTGCCAGCAGCTTCGGGACGTCCCTGTCCTACGAGCAGTACTTC.

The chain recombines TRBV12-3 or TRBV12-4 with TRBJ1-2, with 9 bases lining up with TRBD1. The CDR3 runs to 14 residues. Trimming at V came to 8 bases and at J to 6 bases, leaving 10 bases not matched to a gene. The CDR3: CASFLTGTGNGYTF. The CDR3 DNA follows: TGTGCCAGCTTTCTGACCGGGACAGGGAATGGCTACACCTTC.

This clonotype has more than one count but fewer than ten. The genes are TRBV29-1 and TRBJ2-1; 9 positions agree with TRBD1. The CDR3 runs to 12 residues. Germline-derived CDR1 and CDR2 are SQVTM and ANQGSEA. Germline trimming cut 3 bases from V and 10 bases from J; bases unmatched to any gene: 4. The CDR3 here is CSVEGQGGEQFF. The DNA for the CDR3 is TGCAGCGTTGAGGGACAGGGAGGGGAGCAGTTCTTC.

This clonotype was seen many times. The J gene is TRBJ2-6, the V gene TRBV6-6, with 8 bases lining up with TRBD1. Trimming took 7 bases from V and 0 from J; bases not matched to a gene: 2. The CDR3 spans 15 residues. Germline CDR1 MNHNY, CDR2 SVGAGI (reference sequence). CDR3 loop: CASTGGNSGANVLTF. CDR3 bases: TGTGCCAGCACAGGGGGCAACTCTGGGGCCAACGTCCTGACTTTC.

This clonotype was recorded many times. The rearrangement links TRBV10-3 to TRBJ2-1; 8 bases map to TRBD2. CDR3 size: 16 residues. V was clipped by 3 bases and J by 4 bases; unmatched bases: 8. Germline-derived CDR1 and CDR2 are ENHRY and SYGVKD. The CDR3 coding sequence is TGTGCCATCAGTGATTCCGGGACTAGGGGATACAATGAGCAGTTCTTC. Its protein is CAISDSGTRGYNEQFF.

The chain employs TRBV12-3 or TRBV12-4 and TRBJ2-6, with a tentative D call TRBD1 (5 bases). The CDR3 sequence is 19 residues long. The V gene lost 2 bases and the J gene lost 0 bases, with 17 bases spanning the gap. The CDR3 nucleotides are TGTGCCAGCAGTTTAAATCGGGTTGACAGCCTCTCTGGGGCCAACGTCCTGACTTTC. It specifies CASSLNRVDSLSGANVLTF.

The CDR3 nucleotides read TGTGCTAGTGGTTTGCCCCGGGACAGGGGTTTGTTGGGGGAGACTGAAGCTTTCTTT. Encoded protein: CASGLPRDRGLLGETEAFF. V is TRBV12-5 and J is TRBJ1-1, with 10 bases identical to TRBD1. Germline V gene sequence: CDR1 LGHNT, CDR2 FRNRAP. There are 19 residues in the CDR3. J gave up 5 bases and V 2 bases, and 17 bases lay outside the gene matches.

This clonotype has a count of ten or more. The CDR3 DNA reads TGCGCCAGCAGCTCCGAACAGGGGGCGGACACTGAAGCTTTCTTT. It codes for CASSSEQGADTEAFF. This chain links TRBV5-1 with TRBJ1-1, with TRBD1 matching 9 bases. The CDR3 runs 15 residues. The trim removed 3 bases at V and 3 bases at J, leaving 6 bases unmatched. CDR1 is SGHRS and CDR2 is YFSETQ in the germline V gene.

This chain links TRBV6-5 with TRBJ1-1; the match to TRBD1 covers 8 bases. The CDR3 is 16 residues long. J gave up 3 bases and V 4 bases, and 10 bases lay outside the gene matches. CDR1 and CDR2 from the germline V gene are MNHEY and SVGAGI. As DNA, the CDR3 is TGTGCCAGCAGTTCTGTACTAACAGGGGGGTACACTGAAGCTTTCTTT. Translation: CASSSVLTGGYTEAFF.

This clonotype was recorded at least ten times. CDR3: CAISERGRNSSYNEQFF. The DNA of the CDR3 is TGTGCCATCAGTGAGAGGGGACGGAATAGCTCCTACAATGAGCAGTTCTTC. The chain couples TRBV10-3 to TRBJ2-1; either TRBD1 or TRBD2 may fit D (5 bases each). There are 17 residues in the CDR3. With 2 bases removed from V and 0 bases from J, the gap between germline ends came to 14 bases. The germline V gene encodes CDR1 ENHRY and CDR2 SYGVKD.

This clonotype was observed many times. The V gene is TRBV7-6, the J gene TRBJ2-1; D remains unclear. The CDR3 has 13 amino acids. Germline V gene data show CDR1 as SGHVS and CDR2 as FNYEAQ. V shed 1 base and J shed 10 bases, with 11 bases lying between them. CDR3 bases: TGTGCCAGCAGCTTAGAAGGGTATGGGGAGCAGTTCTTC. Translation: CASSLEGYGEQFF. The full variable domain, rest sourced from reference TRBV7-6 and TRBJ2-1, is GAGVSQSPRYKVTKRGQDVALRCDPISGHVSLYWYRQALGQGPEFLTYFNYEAQQDKSGLPNDRFSAERPEGSISTLTIQRTEQRDSAMYRCASSLEGYGEQFFGPGTRLTVL.

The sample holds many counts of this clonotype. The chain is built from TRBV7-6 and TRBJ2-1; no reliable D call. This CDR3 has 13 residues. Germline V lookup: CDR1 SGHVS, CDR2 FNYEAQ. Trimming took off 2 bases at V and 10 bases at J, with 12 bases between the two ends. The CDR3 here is CASSLRLVGEQFF. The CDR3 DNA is TGTGCCAGCAGCTTACGCCTAGTTGGCGAGCAGTTCTTC.

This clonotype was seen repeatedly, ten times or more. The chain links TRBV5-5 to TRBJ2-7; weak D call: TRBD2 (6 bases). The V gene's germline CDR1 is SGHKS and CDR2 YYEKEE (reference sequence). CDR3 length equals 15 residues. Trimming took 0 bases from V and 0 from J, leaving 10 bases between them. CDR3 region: CASSLGAGSSYEQYF. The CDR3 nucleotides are TGTGCCAGCAGCTTGGGGGCGGGAAGCTCCTACGAGCAGTACTTC.

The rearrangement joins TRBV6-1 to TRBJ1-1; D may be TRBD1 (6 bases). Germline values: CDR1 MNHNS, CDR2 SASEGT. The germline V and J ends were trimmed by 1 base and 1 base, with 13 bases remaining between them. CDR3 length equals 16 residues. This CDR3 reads CASSEVGHRGNTEAFF. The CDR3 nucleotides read TGTGCCAGCAGTGAAGTGGGACACCGTGGGAACACTGAAGCTTTCTTT.